This T cell receptor (beta chain) was obtained from a study of T cell changes during pregnancy in multiple sclerosis. This table comes from immunoSEQ multiplex PCR, and its TCRdb copy is limited to in-frame clones, with some not included. The sample yields about 49,000 clones, 92% seen once. V was shortened by 0 bases and J by 5 bases, with 16 bases between the two germline ends. Germline V gene sequence: CDR1 LGHNA, CDR2 YNFKEQ. The CDR3 length is 17 residues. The chain has TRBV4-2 and TRBJ2-2; D not certain. The sequence was collected from a female donor with multiple sclerosis, enrolled in a pregnancy study. This specimen was peripheral blood, taken after pregnancy. In nucleotides, the CDR3 is TGTGCCAGCAGCCAAGAAACGCAAGCAGACTGGACCGGGGAGCTGTTTTTT. It specifies CASSQETQADWTGELFF.